This is a list of T cell receptor beta chains from one sample in a study of blood T cell repertoires in COVID-19. The repertoire was sequenced with immunoSEQ multiplex PCR; TCRdb's copy has only in-frame clones and lacks some. The profile shows about 98,000 clones, just under 85% of them singletons. The sequencing sample was made of peripheral blood. Source of these receptors: a middle-aged man with active or convalescent COVID-19. Both conserved end residues are part of each CDR3. Clone size is shown for a subset of rows, as once, few, many or a class of expanded clone.

v_call: TRBV15
clone_size: -
j_call: TRBJ2-3
cdr3_aa: CAAKGQTTDTQYF

v_call: TRBV10-3
clone_size: -
j_call: TRBJ1-6
cdr3_aa: CATRDSSNSPLHF

v_call: TRBV5-1
clone_size: -
j_call: TRBJ1-2
cdr3_aa: CASSPGEMHGYTF

v_call: TRBV7-9
clone_size: -
j_call: TRBJ1-2
cdr3_aa: CASSQTVYGYTF

v_call: TRBV19
clone_size: -
j_call: TRBJ1-2
cdr3_aa: CASSNRGLGYGYTF

v_call: TRBV5-4
clone_size: few
j_call: TRBJ2-7
cdr3_aa: CASSLAGGEQYF

v_call: TRBV3-1/TRBV3-2
clone_size: -
j_call: TRBJ2-3
cdr3_aa: CASSQDYELAGTDTQYF

v_call: TRBV5-1
clone_size: -
j_call: TRBJ1-5
cdr3_aa: CASSPDRGGQPQHF

v_call: TRBV7-6
clone_size: -
j_call: TRBJ2-3
cdr3_aa: CASSLGQGTDTQYF

v_call: TRBV18
clone_size: once
j_call: TRBJ2-3
cdr3_aa: CASSPTGGAFPDTQYF

v_call: TRBV7-9
clone_size: -
j_call: TRBJ2-6
cdr3_aa: CASTKTVSGANVLTF

v_call: TRBV5-1
clone_size: -
j_call: TRBJ2-6
cdr3_aa: CASSEVGSGANVLTF

v_call: TRBV6-5
clone_size: -
j_call: TRBJ1-5
cdr3_aa: CASSYSGSNQPQHF

v_call: TRBV9
clone_size: -
j_call: TRBJ2-5
cdr3_aa: CASSVALDRGQETQYF

v_call: TRBV2
clone_size: -
j_call: TRBJ2-1
cdr3_aa: CASRPPGLAVANEQFF

v_call: TRBV6-2/TRBV6-3
clone_size: -
j_call: TRBJ1-1
cdr3_aa: CASSPPGPTGALAEAFF

v_call: TRBV12-3/TRBV12-4
clone_size: -
j_call: TRBJ1-3
cdr3_aa: CASSPQGNTIYF

v_call: TRBV3-1/TRBV3-2
clone_size: -
j_call: TRBJ2-2
cdr3_aa: CASSLRRGDGTGELFF

v_call: TRBV5-1
clone_size: few
j_call: TRBJ2-6
cdr3_aa: CASSNSGSGANVLTF

v_call: TRBV29-1
clone_size: -
j_call: TRBJ1-2
cdr3_aa: CSVGLGGGGYTF

v_call: TRBV18
clone_size: -
j_call: TRBJ2-1
cdr3_aa: CASSGGGTYNEQFF

v_call: TRBV19
clone_size: -
j_call: TRBJ1-2
cdr3_aa: CASSTGQGDGYTF

v_call: TRBV25-1
clone_size: -
j_call: TRBJ2-4
cdr3_aa: CASSEQLVGPWSKNIQYF

v_call: TRBV7-6
clone_size: -
j_call: TRBJ2-4
cdr3_aa: CASSLSDRGLNIQYF

v_call: TRBV20-1
clone_size: -
j_call: TRBJ1-6
cdr3_aa: CSASDDRSTLHF

v_call: TRBV2
clone_size: -
j_call: TRBJ1-4
cdr3_aa: CASSSGLVGIEKLFF

v_call: TRBV25-1
clone_size: -
j_call: TRBJ2-5
cdr3_aa: CASRGQGRETQYF

v_call: TRBV14
clone_size: -
j_call: TRBJ2-7
cdr3_aa: CASSQGGILSYEQYF

v_call: TRBV6-5
clone_size: -
j_call: TRBJ1-6
cdr3_aa: CASSMSGDYNSPLHF

v_call: TRBV11-1
clone_size: -
j_call: TRBJ2-7
cdr3_aa: CASSVFRGAYEQYF

v_call: TRBV27
clone_size: -
j_call: TRBJ2-2
cdr3_aa: CASSQRLRDSANTGELFF

v_call: TRBV3-1/TRBV3-2
clone_size: -
j_call: TRBJ2-7
cdr3_aa: CASSNNWREQYF

v_call: TRBV7-9
clone_size: -
j_call: TRBJ1-5
cdr3_aa: CASSLAGNSNQPQHF

v_call: TRBV18
clone_size: -
j_call: TRBJ2-7
cdr3_aa: CASSPQTGLSYEQYF

v_call: TRBV21-1
clone_size: -
j_call: TRBJ1-4
cdr3_aa: CASSKVQGQGVEKLFF

v_call: TRBV19
clone_size: -
j_call: TRBJ2-1
cdr3_aa: CASSIGQTYNEQFF

v_call: TRBV30
clone_size: -
j_call: TRBJ2-7
cdr3_aa: CAWSVNDRLEQYF

v_call: TRBV6-5
clone_size: -
j_call: TRBJ2-7
cdr3_aa: CATPQGSSYEQYF

v_call: TRBV19
clone_size: -
j_call: TRBJ1-5
cdr3_aa: CASSGQGGQPQHF

v_call: TRBV18
clone_size: -
j_call: TRBJ2-3
cdr3_aa: CASSPPPAGSTDTQYF

v_call: TRBV6-6
clone_size: -
j_call: TRBJ2-7
cdr3_aa: CASSPGGLAGGRSSYEQYF

v_call: TRBV5-1
clone_size: -
j_call: TRBJ2-1
cdr3_aa: CASSSGTTYYNEQFF